This TCR beta chain was captured by sequencing in a study of T cells after yellow fever vaccination. Regarding the study as a whole: After the booster, 96% of CD4 and about 90% of CD8 primary-response clones were re-detected. On re-exposure, the response was weaker but peaked faster, at day 5 versus 15.

Germline CDR1 and CDR2: MGHRA and YSYEKL. The V end was cut by 1 base, the J end by 7 bases, with 10 bases between. This CDR3 has 13 residues. In the case of this clonotype: Its antigen is not known.

Making TCR cDNA involved 5'RACE template switching, which added UMIs and a universal primer site. Each CDR3 protein gets one entry after TCRdb re-called the 5' RACE reads with MiXCR. The profile covers 300,000 or so distinct CDR3 sequences, with around 10% appearing a single time and around 3.1% taken by the ten largest. The chain uses TRBV4-1 and TRBJ2-5, with D unresolved. The clonotype originates from a young man who received the YFV17D yellow fever vaccine. Sequences were derived from CD4+ T cells sorted from PBMCs, sampled 5 days after the yellow fever booster vaccination. DNA of the CDR3: TGCGCCAGCAGCCAAGTAAAGTGGGGGACCCAGTACTTC. This translates into CASSQVKWGTQYF.